The next 13 T cell receptor beta chains were all read from a single sample in a study of T cells after yellow fever vaccination. One entry per CDR3 protein results from TCRdb running MiXCR on the 5' RACE reads. The repertoire holds over 200,000 distinct CDR3 sequences, with approximately 6.8% as singletons. Specimen: CD4+ T cells sorted from PBMCs, collected on the day of the yellow fever booster vaccination. These receptors were obtained from a man aged 25-40 years who received the YFV17D yellow fever vaccine.

This clonotype has ten or more counts. J is TRBJ2-7 and V is TRBV12-3 or TRBV12-4; 9 bases map to TRBD2. This CDR3 comprises 15 residues. Trimming took 7 bases from V and 2 from J; bases not matched to a gene: 9. CDR3: CASTTGGGVAYEQYF. The CDR3 nucleotides are TGTGCCAGCACCACGGGCGGGGGGGTCGCCTACGAGCAGTACTTC.

This clonotype was picked up many times. The rearrangement joins TRBV28 to TRBJ1-5; 10 bases agree with TRBD1. The germline V gene encodes CDR1 MDHEN and CDR2 SYDVKM. The V and J ends lost 7 bases and 3 bases, in that order; junction bases with no gene match: 9. The CDR3 loop spans 16 amino acids. The CDR3 sequence: CASTIGDRGNNQPQHF. As DNA, the CDR3 is TGTGCCAGCACCATCGGGGACAGGGGAAACAATCAGCCCCAGCATTTT.

The chain links TRBV12-3 or TRBV12-4 to TRBJ1-1; TRBD1 matches at 10 bases. This CDR3 is 15 amino acids long. V was clipped by 7 bases and J by 2 bases; unmatched bases: 7. CDR3 sequence reads: CASIARDRGNTEAFF. The CDR3 DNA is TGTGCCAGCATCGCTCGGGACAGGGGCAACACTGAAGCTTTCTTT.

This clonotype came up many times. V gene TRBV6-5 combines with J gene TRBJ1-5; weak D call: TRBD1 (5 bases). The germline V and J ends were trimmed by 0 bases and 2 bases, with 8 bases remaining between them. The CDR3 is 15 amino acids. Germline CDR1 and CDR2: MNHEY and SVGAGI. CDR3 DNA sequence: TGTGCCAGCAGTTACTCTTTCAGGGGCAATCAGCCCCAGCATTTT. Its protein product is CASSYSFRGNQPQHF.

This clonotype has at least ten counts. The CDR3 protein is CASSLGWTSDSGELFF. The CDR3 bases are TGCGCCAGCAGCTTGGGTTGGACTAGTGATTCCGGGGAGCTGTTTTTT. This chain links TRBV5-1 with TRBJ2-2; TRBD2 matches 7 bases. Germline V gene data show CDR1 as SGHRS and CDR2 as YFSETQ. This CDR3 comprises 16 residues. V trimming: 0 bases; J trimming: 6 bases; junction bases outside the gene matches: 8. Full variable domain (missing parts from reference TRBV5-1 and TRBJ2-2): KAGVTQTPRYLIKTRGQQVTLSCSPISGHRSVSWYQQTPGQGLQFLFEYFSETQRNKGNFPGRFSGRQFSNSRSEMNVSTLELGDSALYLCASSLGWTSDSGELFFGEGSRLTVL.

This clonotype turned up a few times. This chain joins TRBV6-2 or TRBV6-3 and TRBJ2-1, with 8 bases that match TRBD2. This CDR3 contains 15 residues. J gave up 3 bases and V 2 bases, and 3 bases lay outside the gene matches. Germline CDR1 and CDR2: MNHEY and SVGEGT. The CDR3, as DNA: TGTGCCAGCAGTTACATGCGGGAGGTCTACAATGAGCAGTTCTTC. Translated, it gives CASSYMREVYNEQFF.

This clonotype was detected ten times or more. The V gene is TRBV10-3, the J gene TRBJ2-3; D is possibly TRBD2 (6 bases). Deletions cut 10 bases from V and 2 bases from J, with 13 bases between. This CDR3 is 13 amino acids long. Looked up from germline, CDR1 is ENHRY and CDR2 is SYGVKD. CDR3 region: CASRESDTDTQYF. CDR3 in DNA: TGTGCCAGCCGGGAGTCAGACACAGATACGCAGTATTTT.

This clonotype was seen a few times. The chain has TRBV7-9 and TRBJ2-7; no definite D call. The CDR3 extends over 15 amino acids. V lost 6 bases and J lost 5, with 20 bases in between. The germline CDR1 and CDR2 sequences are SEHNR and FQNEAQ (reference sequence). The CDR3 protein is CASSPLWRRPDEQYF. CDR3 DNA sequence: TGTGCCAGCAGTCCCCTTTGGCGTCGCCCGGACGAGCAGTACTTC.

This clonotype has only a few counts. This chain joins TRBV28 and TRBJ2-1; D might be TRBD2 (5 bases). The CDR3 consists of 17 residues. The germline V gene has CDR1 MDHEN and CDR2 SYDVKM. Trimming pared 6 bases from V and 0 bases from J, leaving 18 bases between. This CDR3 reads CASSLFKAGRSYNEQFF. The CDR3 DNA reads as TGTGCCAGCAGCCTCTTCAAGGCGGGTCGCTCCTACAATGAGCAGTTCTTC.

There are many counts of this clonotype. CDR3 amino acids: CSARALAGYNEQFF. In DNA form, the CDR3 reads TGCAGTGCTAGAGCCCTAGCGGGATACAATGAGCAGTTCTTC. V usage is TRBV20-1 and J usage is TRBJ2-1, with 9 bases fitting TRBD2. CDR1 and CDR2 from the germline V gene are DFQATT and SNEGSKA (reference sequence). The CDR3 is made up of 14 amino acids. With 1 base clipped from V and 4 bases from J, the junction kept 2 bases outside the gene matches.

The chain has TRBV20-1 and TRBJ2-1; the match to TRBD2 covers 12 bases. V lost 0 bases, J lost 8 bases, and 11 bases stayed unmatched. CDR1 and CDR2 from the germline V gene are DFQATT and SNEGSKA (reference sequence). The CDR3 loop spans 17 amino acids. The CDR3 region has the DNA TGCAGTGCTAGAGATCAGCGGACTAGCGGGGCCAAGGATGAGCAGTTCTTC. Amino acids: CSARDQRTSGAKDEQFF.

This clonotype was seen a handful of times. CDR3 in amino acids: CASSFSRGQGSGEQFF. The CDR3 DNA follows: TGTGCCAGCAGTTTCAGTCGGGGACAGGGGAGCGGTGAGCAGTTCTTC. The V gene is TRBV12-3 or TRBV12-4, the J gene TRBJ2-1, with TRBD1 matching over 10 bases. Losses at the gene ends were 3 bases for V and 9 bases for J; bases not matched to a gene: 11. This CDR3 contains 16 residues.

This clonotype was observed many times. The CDR3 region has the DNA TGCAGCGTGCTCAAACTGCGGGACAGGGCATACGAGCAGTACTTC. Translation gives CSVLKLRDRAYEQYF. The gene calls are TRBV29-1 and TRBJ2-7; 9 bases fit TRBD1. This CDR3 contains 15 residues. In germline, CDR1 is SQVTM, CDR2 ANQGSEA. The V segment lost 6 bases and the J segment 4 bases; nucleotides outside the gene matches: 13.